A selection of T cell receptor beta chains follows, all from one sample in a study of cytomegalovirus exposure and HLA in healthy donors. Some clones are missing from TCRdb's copy, which holds only in-frame ones; the method was immunoSEQ multiplex PCR. This table has 140,000 to 150,000 clones, approximately 84% appearing once. The sample comprised PBMCs. The origin of the receptors is an older woman in good health and CMV-seropositive. Each CDR3 is given with its conserved first and last residue. D genes are given only for firm matches. The size of a clone is reported for some rows only, either as once, few or many, or as a class for expanded clones.

j_call: TRBJ2-7
clone_size: NA
d_call: TRBD1
v_call: TRBV6-5
cdr3_aa: CASSYGTGTYEQYF
cdr3_nt: TGTGCCAGCAGTTACGGGACAGGAACCTACGAGCAGTACTTC

j_call: TRBJ1-5
clone_size: NA
d_call: TRBD1
v_call: TRBV5-8
cdr3_aa: CASSRDRINQPQHF
cdr3_nt: TGTGCCAGCAGCCGGGACAGGATCAATCAGCCCCAGCATTTT

j_call: TRBJ1-1
clone_size: NA
d_call: NA
v_call: TRBV19
cdr3_aa: CASSSWTGGEAFF
cdr3_nt: TGTGCCAGTAGTTCATGGACGGGGGGTGAAGCTTTCTTT

j_call: TRBJ2-7
clone_size: NA
d_call: TRBD2
v_call: TRBV29-1
cdr3_aa: CSVEPSGTYEQYF
cdr3_nt: TGCAGCGTTGAGCCTAGCGGGACCTACGAGCAGTACTTC

j_call: TRBJ2-7
clone_size: NA
d_call: TRBD2
v_call: TRBV4-1
cdr3_aa: CASSQGGATSGRASYEQYF
cdr3_nt: TGCGCCAGCAGCCAAGGAGGGGCGACTAGCGGGAGGGCCTCCTACGAGCAGTACTTC

j_call: TRBJ2-3
clone_size: NA
d_call: NA
v_call: TRBV7-2
cdr3_aa: CASSLLRARGTQYF
cdr3_nt: TGTGCCAGCAGCCTTTTGCGGGCGCGAGGGACGCAGTATTTT

j_call: TRBJ2-5
clone_size: NA
d_call: TRBD1
v_call: TRBV7-7
cdr3_aa: CASSLGTGAPQETQYF
cdr3_nt: TGTGCTAGCAGCCTGGGGACAGGGGCCCCCCAAGAGACCCAGTACTTC

j_call: TRBJ2-1
clone_size: NA
d_call: TRBD2
v_call: TRBV6-1
cdr3_aa: CASSVIASGSHEQFF
cdr3_nt: TGTGCCAGCAGTGTTATCGCTAGCGGGAGTCATGAGCAGTTCTTC

j_call: TRBJ2-1
clone_size: NA
d_call: TRBD1
v_call: TRBV11-3
cdr3_aa: CASSLKKGTGNLNEQFF
cdr3_nt: TGTGCCAGCAGCCTAAAAAAAGGGACAGGGAACCTCAATGAGCAGTTCTTC

j_call: TRBJ2-2
clone_size: NA
d_call: TRBD2
v_call: TRBV13
cdr3_aa: CASSLVGGVAGELFF
cdr3_nt: TGTGCCAGCAGTCTGGTGGGAGGGGTCGCCGGGGAGCTGTTTTTT

j_call: TRBJ2-7
clone_size: once
d_call: NA
v_call: TRBV29-1
cdr3_aa: CSVGLGASYEQYF
cdr3_nt: TGCAGCGTTGGTTTGGGGGCATCCTACGAGCAGTACTTC

j_call: TRBJ1-2
clone_size: NA
d_call: NA
v_call: TRBV9
cdr3_aa: CASSVGGHGYTF
cdr3_nt: TGTGCCAGCAGCGTAGGAGGGCACGGCTACACCTTC

j_call: TRBJ2-3
clone_size: NA
d_call: NA
v_call: TRBV6-6
cdr3_aa: CASRPRETRTDTQYF
cdr3_nt: TGTGCCAGCAGGCCGAGGGAGACCCGCACAGATACGCAGTATTTT

j_call: TRBJ2-5
clone_size: NA
d_call: NA
v_call: TRBV7-2
cdr3_aa: CASTPAAIQETQYF
cdr3_nt: TGTGCCAGCACTCCAGCGGCCATACAAGAGACCCAGTACTTC

j_call: TRBJ1-2
clone_size: NA
d_call: NA
v_call: TRBV28
cdr3_aa: CASRGGRYGYTF
cdr3_nt: TGTGCCAGCAGGGGGGGGAGATATGGCTACACCTTC

j_call: TRBJ2-3
clone_size: NA
d_call: TRBD1
v_call: TRBV4-3
cdr3_aa: CASSQAGGPADTQYF
cdr3_nt: TGCGCCAGCAGCCAAGCAGGGGGCCCGGCGGATACGCAGTATTTT

j_call: TRBJ2-2
clone_size: NA
d_call: NA
v_call: TRBV6-5
cdr3_aa: CASGGSGELFF
cdr3_nt: TGTGCCAGCGGGGGGTCCGGGGAGCTGTTTTTT

j_call: TRBJ2-7
clone_size: NA
d_call: NA
v_call: TRBV5-4
cdr3_aa: CASSLDRYEQYF
cdr3_nt: TGTGCCAGCAGCTTGGACAGGTACGAGCAGTACTTC

j_call: TRBJ2-4
clone_size: NA
d_call: NA
v_call: TRBV21-1
cdr3_aa: CASSVHRGAQNIQYF
cdr3_nt: TGTGCCAGCAGCGTCCATCGGGGGGCGCAGAACATTCAGTACTTC

j_call: TRBJ2-5
clone_size: NA
d_call: TRBD2
v_call: TRBV9
cdr3_aa: CASSAPVRRLAAGETQYF
cdr3_nt: TGTGCCAGCAGCGCACCCGTTAGGAGACTAGCGGCAGGGGAGACCCAGTACTTC

j_call: TRBJ1-5
clone_size: NA
d_call: NA
v_call: TRBV28
cdr3_aa: CASSFGDRTALTQHF
cdr3_nt: TGTGCCAGCAGTTTCGGCGACAGAACGGCCCTTACACAGCATTTT

j_call: TRBJ2-1
clone_size: NA
d_call: TRBD2
v_call: TRBV28
cdr3_aa: CASSFWAGGSSYNEQFF
cdr3_nt: TGTGCCAGCAGTTTCTGGGCGGGAGGCTCCTCCTACAATGAGCAGTTCTTC

j_call: TRBJ2-7
clone_size: NA
d_call: TRBD1
v_call: TRBV18
cdr3_aa: CASSPWGQLPYEQYF
cdr3_nt: TGTGCCAGCTCACCATGGGGACAGTTACCCTACGAGCAGTACTTC

j_call: TRBJ1-2
clone_size: NA
d_call: TRBD1
v_call: TRBV7-8
cdr3_aa: CASSARQGYGYTF
cdr3_nt: TGTGCCAGCAGCGCCCGACAGGGGTATGGCTACACCTTC

j_call: TRBJ1-2
clone_size: NA
d_call: NA
v_call: TRBV6-6
cdr3_aa: CASSGGGGKGGYTF
cdr3_nt: TGTGCCAGCAGTGGGGGGGGAGGGAAGGGCGGCTACACCTTC

j_call: TRBJ2-3
clone_size: NA
d_call: NA
v_call: TRBV19
cdr3_aa: CASSRRAGEATDTQYF
cdr3_nt: TGTGCCAGTAGTCGGCGGGCGGGCGAGGCCACAGATACGCAGTATTTT

j_call: TRBJ1-1
clone_size: NA
d_call: NA
v_call: TRBV7-9
cdr3_aa: CASSLYGTEAFF
cdr3_nt: TGTGCCAGCAGCTTATACGGCACTGAAGCTTTCTTT

j_call: TRBJ2-1
clone_size: NA
d_call: TRBD2
v_call: TRBV13
cdr3_aa: CASSTRTSGNGEQFF
cdr3_nt: TGTGCCAGCAGCACAAGGACTAGCGGGAACGGTGAGCAGTTCTTC

j_call: TRBJ2-5
clone_size: NA
d_call: TRBD2
v_call: TRBV28
cdr3_aa: CASSPRLAGGQETQYF
cdr3_nt: TGTGCCAGCAGTCCTCGATTAGCGGGAGGGCAAGAGACCCAGTACTTC

j_call: TRBJ2-1
clone_size: NA
d_call: NA
v_call: TRBV5-6
cdr3_aa: CASSRGDEQFF
cdr3_nt: TGTGCCAGCAGCAGGGGTGATGAGCAGTTCTTC

j_call: TRBJ2-3
clone_size: NA
d_call: NA
v_call: TRBV6-1
cdr3_aa: CASSLYTDTQYF
cdr3_nt: TGTGCCAGCAGTTTATACACAGATACGCAGTATTTT

j_call: TRBJ2-7
clone_size: NA
d_call: TRBD1
v_call: TRBV18
cdr3_aa: CASSQRTGYEQYF
cdr3_nt: TGTGCCAGCTCGCAGAGGACAGGTTACGAGCAGTACTTC

j_call: TRBJ1-4
clone_size: NA
d_call: NA
v_call: TRBV7-9
cdr3_aa: CASIPSGVEKLFF
cdr3_nt: TGTGCCAGCATCCCATCGGGAGTTGAAAAACTGTTTTTT

j_call: TRBJ2-5
clone_size: NA
d_call: NA
v_call: TRBV2
cdr3_aa: CASSAQGKQYF
cdr3_nt: TGTGCCAGCAGTGCCCAGGGAAAGCAGTACTTC

j_call: TRBJ1-2
clone_size: NA
d_call: NA
v_call: TRBV19
cdr3_aa: CASRTIGGPDDGYTF
cdr3_nt: TGTGCCAGTAGAACTATAGGAGGGCCTGATGATGGCTACACCTTC

j_call: TRBJ1-5
clone_size: NA
d_call: TRBD1
v_call: TRBV27
cdr3_aa: CASRQGAGNQPQHF
cdr3_nt: TGTGCCAGCAGACAGGGGGCGGGCAATCAGCCCCAGCATTTT

j_call: TRBJ2-3
clone_size: NA
d_call: NA
v_call: TRBV4-2
cdr3_aa: CASSRGVREYTDTQYF
cdr3_nt: TGTGCCAGCAGCCGGGGGGTCCGGGAGTACACAGATACGCAGTATTTT

j_call: TRBJ1-3
clone_size: NA
d_call: NA
v_call: TRBV7-2
cdr3_aa: CASSPYRSSGNTIYF
cdr3_nt: TGTGCCAGCAGCCCCTACCGGTCCTCTGGAAACACCATATATTTT

j_call: TRBJ1-1
clone_size: NA
d_call: TRBD1
v_call: TRBV25-1
cdr3_aa: CASSPGQGKAFF
cdr3_nt: TGTGCCAGCAGTCCGGGACAGGGTAAAGCTTTCTTT

j_call: TRBJ2-3
clone_size: NA
d_call: TRBD1
v_call: TRBV11-3
cdr3_aa: CASSLAGTGSTDTQYF
cdr3_nt: TGTGCCAGCAGCTTAGCCGGGACAGGAAGCACAGATACGCAGTATTTT

j_call: TRBJ2-1
clone_size: NA
d_call: TRBD2
v_call: TRBV28
cdr3_aa: CASSSPTSGSVDEQFF
cdr3_nt: TGTGCCAGCAGTTCACCGACTAGCGGGAGTGTGGATGAGCAGTTCTTC

j_call: TRBJ2-1
clone_size: NA
d_call: TRBD1
v_call: TRBV4-3
cdr3_aa: CASSRGQGALDEQFF
cdr3_nt: TGCGCCAGCAGCCGAGGACAGGGGGCTTTAGATGAGCAGTTCTTC

j_call: TRBJ1-5
clone_size: NA
d_call: NA
v_call: TRBV28
cdr3_aa: CASSLQGLSNQPQHF
cdr3_nt: TGTGCCAGCAGTTTACAGGGGCTCAGCAATCAGCCCCAGCATTTT

j_call: TRBJ2-5
clone_size: NA
d_call: NA
v_call: TRBV19
cdr3_aa: CASSISQGEETQYF
cdr3_nt: TGTGCCAGTAGTATATCACAGGGCGAAGAGACCCAGTACTTC

j_call: TRBJ2-2
clone_size: few
d_call: TRBD1
v_call: TRBV11-3
cdr3_aa: CASSLRDRADRPGELFF
cdr3_nt: TGTGCCAGCAGCTTAAGGGACAGGGCTGACCGCCCTGGGGAGCTGTTTTTT

j_call: TRBJ1-1
clone_size: NA
d_call: NA
v_call: TRBV30
cdr3_aa: CAYDNLDRMNTEAFF
cdr3_nt: TGTGCCTATGACAACCTGGACAGAATGAACACTGAAGCTTTCTTT

j_call: TRBJ2-1
clone_size: NA
d_call: NA
v_call: TRBV20-1
cdr3_aa: CSARDYLEQFF
cdr3_nt: TGCAGTGCTAGAGATTACCTAGAGCAGTTCTTC

j_call: TRBJ2-3
clone_size: NA
d_call: TRBD1
v_call: TRBV28
cdr3_aa: CASSFRDRADTQYF
cdr3_nt: TGTGCCAGCAGTTTCCGGGACAGGGCCGATACGCAGTATTTT

j_call: TRBJ2-7
clone_size: NA
d_call: NA
v_call: TRBV29-1
cdr3_aa: CSVDEGEGSYEQYF
cdr3_nt: TGCAGCGTTGATGAGGGGGAGGGCTCCTACGAGCAGTACTTC

j_call: TRBJ2-6
clone_size: NA
d_call: TRBD1
v_call: TRBV28
cdr3_aa: CASSGQGTPGANVLTF
cdr3_nt: TGTGCCAGCAGCGGACAGGGGACGCCGGGGGCCAACGTCCTGACTTTC

j_call: TRBJ2-5
clone_size: once
d_call: TRBD2
v_call: TRBV19
cdr3_aa: CASSINGRGGETQYF
cdr3_nt: TGTGCCAGTAGTATTAACGGGAGGGGAGGGGAGACCCAGTACTTC

j_call: TRBJ2-7
clone_size: NA
d_call: TRBD1
v_call: TRBV7-8
cdr3_aa: CASSTTGQGYEQYF
cdr3_nt: TGTGCCAGCAGCACCACGGGACAGGGATACGAGCAGTACTTC

j_call: TRBJ2-1
clone_size: NA
d_call: NA
v_call: TRBV27
cdr3_aa: CASSSAGLEQFF
cdr3_nt: TGTGCCAGCAGTTCGGCGGGGCTTGAGCAGTTCTTC